Shown below are 7 T cell receptor beta chains from a single sample sequenced in a study of cytomegalovirus exposure and HLA in healthy donors. PCR was performed using 60 Vbeta and 13 Jbeta primers. The method was immunoSEQ multiplex PCR; TCRdb's version includes in-frame clones alone and lacks a portion of them. The sample consists of under 200,000 clones, around 74% of them appearing once. Specimen: PBMCs. Receptors originate from a female donor in good health and CMV-seronegative.

This chain links TRBV5-1 with TRBJ2-3; unclear D gene. CDR3 size: 14 residues. Germline CDR1 reads SGHRS; CDR2 reads YFSETQ. The V end was cut by 4 bases, the J end by 2 bases, with 11 bases between. The CDR3 sequence: CASSPLVNTDTQYF. The CDR3 region has the DNA TGCGCCAGCAGCCCCCTAGTGAACACAGATACGCAGTATTTT.

The chain joins TRBV30 to TRBJ2-3; D unresolved. The CDR3 consists of 14 residues. V was trimmed by 0 bases and J by 2 bases, leaving 9 bases between them. Germline CDR1 reads GTSNPN; CDR2 reads SVGIG (reference sequence). Written as DNA, the CDR3 is TGTGCCTGGAGTGTCTCGAAGCTCACAGATACGCAGTATTTT. Its protein product is CAWSVSKLTDTQYF.

The rearrangement links TRBV5-5 to TRBJ1-1; the D gene is possibly TRBD1 (5 bases). CDR3 length: 15 amino acids. CDR1 is SGHKS, CDR2 YYEKEE, per germline (reference sequence). V lost 1 base and J 0 bases, leaving 10 bases between the germline ends. CDR3 DNA sequence: TGTGCCAGCAGCTTGAGGGGTTCCTTGAACACTGAAGCTTTCTTT. Encoded protein: CASSLRGSLNTEAFF.

CDR3 sequence (DNA): TGTGCCAGTCAGTTAGCGGGAGTCGAGACCCAGTACTTC. Its translation is CASQLAGVETQYF. J is TRBJ2-5 and V is TRBV19; 9 bases line up with TRBD2. There are 13 residues in the CDR3. V dropped 8 bases and J dropped 5; count of bases not matched to a gene: 6. CDR1 and CDR2 from the germline V gene are LNHDA and SQIVND (reference sequence).

This clone was counted only a few times. The chain employs TRBV28 and TRBJ2-6; D is possibly TRBD1 (6 bases). Trimming removed 6 bases from V and 4 bases from J, with 19 bases in between. Germline V gene lookup returns CDR1 MDHEN and CDR2 SYDVKM. The CDR3 is 17 amino acids. CDR3 in amino acids: CASRGAGSRSGANVLTF. In DNA form, the CDR3 reads TGTGCCAGCAGGGGGGCAGGGTCCAGATCCGGGGCCAACGTCCTGACTTTC.

The rearrangement uses TRBV2 and TRBJ2-7, with unresolved D. Germline-derived CDR1 and CDR2 are SNHLY and FYNNEI. This CDR3 contains 15 residues. V was shortened by 3 bases and J by 3 bases, with 15 bases between the two germline ends. This CDR3 reads CASSDSFGTLYEQYF. The CDR3 coding sequence is TGTGCCAGCAGTGATAGCTTCGGCACCCTCTACGAGCAGTACTTC.

This clone turned up a few times. The gene calls are TRBV16 and TRBJ1-5; D unclear. V was clipped by 0 bases and J by 9 bases, with 18 bases between them. This CDR3 is built from 16 residues. Germline CDR1 reads KGHSY; CDR2 reads FQNENV. The CDR3, as DNA: TGTGCCAGCAGCCAATCGGCGGCAGATATAGGATCGCCCCAGCATTTT. It encodes CASSQSAADIGSPQHF.